A single T cell receptor beta chain is shown here with its context. The source of the sample is a study of T cells in Graves' hyperthyroidism and ophthalmopathy. Amplification yielded TCR beta CDR3 regions, with RNA transcripts as the source. TCR CDR3 regions were first amplified by RT-PCR with HTBI primers. From the multiplex PCR reads, TCRdb called clonotypes with MiXCR, one entry per CDR3 protein. This sample has about 260,000 distinct CDR3 sequences, with about 20% found just once. CDR1 and CDR2 (germline): SQVTM, ANQGSEA. CDR3 length: 18 amino acids. J was trimmed by 6 bases and V by 5 bases; bases with no gene match: 14.

This chain connects TRBV29-1 to TRBJ2-2; TRBD2 matches at 14 bases. The material sequenced was blood. The clonotype was recovered from a young man with Graves' ophthalmopathy. The CDR3 DNA is TGCAGCGTTTCATTGACTAGCGGGAGGGTTAAAAAAGCCGGGGAGCTGTTTTTT. This sequence encodes CSVSLTSGRVKKAGELFF.